This paragraph reports one T cell receptor (beta chain). Its cognate antigen is unknown. Sequencing ends 3 residues short of the CDR3 end; the germline J gene provides the rest. immunoSEQ multiplex PCR used an average of 1200 ng genomic DNA. The table came from immunoSEQ multiplex PCR; TCRdb's copy has only in-frame clones and leaves some out. This listing includes tens of thousands of clones. This sample was included in a study of T cells in women clearing cervical HPV infection. Study as a whole: Controls gave blood once infection was undetectable; cases at lesion identification. General study results and limits: Cases carried less TRBV6-7 than controls: 0.11% versus 0.16%. CIN3+ cases had significantly higher TCR richness than controls; evenness did not differ.

The V end lost 2 bases, the J end lost 4 bases, and 8 bases lay between the germline ends. Germline CDR1 KGHSH, CDR2 LQKENI. There are 13 residues in the CDR3. What was sequenced was blood buffy coat. The origin of this receptor is a woman between 18 and 69 years old with a cervical HPV16 infection that either progressed to CIN3+ or cleared (not recorded which). V is TRBV18 and J is TRBJ2-5; D not resolved. This chain's CDR3 is CASSPVPIETQYF. The part of the CDR3 DNA that was read is TGTGCCAGCTCACCAGTCCCCATAGAGACC.